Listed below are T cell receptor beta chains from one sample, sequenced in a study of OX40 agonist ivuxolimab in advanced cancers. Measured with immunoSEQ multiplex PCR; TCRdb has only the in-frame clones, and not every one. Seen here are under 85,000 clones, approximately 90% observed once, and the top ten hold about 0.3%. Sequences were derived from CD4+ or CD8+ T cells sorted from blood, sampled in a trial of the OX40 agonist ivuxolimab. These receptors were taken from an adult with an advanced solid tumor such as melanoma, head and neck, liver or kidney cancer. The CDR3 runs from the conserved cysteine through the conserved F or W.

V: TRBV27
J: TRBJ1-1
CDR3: CASSLAQPLIMNTEAFF

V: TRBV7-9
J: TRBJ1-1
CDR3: CASSLDIGTGGTEAFF

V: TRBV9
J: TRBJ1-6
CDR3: CASSSGQSNSPLHF

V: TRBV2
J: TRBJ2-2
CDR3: CASSEQQGSSTGELFF

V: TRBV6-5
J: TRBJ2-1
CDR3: CASSYYSGSSYNEQFF

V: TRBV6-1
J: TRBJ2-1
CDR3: CASSELSSYNEQFF

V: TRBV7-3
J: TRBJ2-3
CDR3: CASSSLADTQYF

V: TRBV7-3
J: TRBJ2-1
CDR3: CASSLTQGDEQFF

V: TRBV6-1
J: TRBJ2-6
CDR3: CASSAAPQPGANVLTF

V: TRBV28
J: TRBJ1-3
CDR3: CASSLSGTSSGNTIYF

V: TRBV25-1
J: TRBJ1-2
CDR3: CASSESYGYTF

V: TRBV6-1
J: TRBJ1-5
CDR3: CASSEVMGDQPQHF

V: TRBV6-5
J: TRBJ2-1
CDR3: CASSRPWVTYNEQFF

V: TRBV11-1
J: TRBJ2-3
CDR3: CASSPGGSGKTDTQYF

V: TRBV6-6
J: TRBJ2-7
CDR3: CASRPSGSREQYF

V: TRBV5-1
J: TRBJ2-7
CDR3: CASSLEGTGGAWEQYF

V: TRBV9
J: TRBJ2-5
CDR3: CASSALGGAEKETQYF

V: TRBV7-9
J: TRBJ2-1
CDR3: CASSQYRGLDNEQFF

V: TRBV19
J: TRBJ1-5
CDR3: CASSKARGLLEQPQHF

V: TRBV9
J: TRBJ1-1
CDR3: CASSVETNTEAFF

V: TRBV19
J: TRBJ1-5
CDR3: CASSLQGQGQPQHF

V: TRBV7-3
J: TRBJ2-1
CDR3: CASSFDSGSAYNEQFF

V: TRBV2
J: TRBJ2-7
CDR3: CASDAQYEQYF

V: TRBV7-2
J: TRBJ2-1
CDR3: CAEGGEREGPNYEQFF

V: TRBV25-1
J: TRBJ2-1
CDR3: CASSEYIRGITYNEQFF

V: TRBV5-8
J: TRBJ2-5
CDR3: CASSPLGGYQETQYF

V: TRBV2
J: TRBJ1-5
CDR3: CASSTNRGSNQPQHF

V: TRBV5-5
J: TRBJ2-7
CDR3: CASSLLGRGSYEQYF

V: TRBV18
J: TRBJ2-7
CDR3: CASSQKGVNEQYF

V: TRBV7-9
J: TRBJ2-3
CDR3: CASSLLLEGADTQYF

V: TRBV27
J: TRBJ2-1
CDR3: CASTVLSGSKSEQFF

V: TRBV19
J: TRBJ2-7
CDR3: CASSRIRDGPYEQYF

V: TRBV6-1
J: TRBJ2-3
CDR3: CASSFQQADTQYF

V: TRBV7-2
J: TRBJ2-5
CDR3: CASSLLGLDAPQETQYF

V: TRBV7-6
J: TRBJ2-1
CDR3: CASSLGATSPHNEQFF

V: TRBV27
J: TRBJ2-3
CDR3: CASAPPRGTGGTDTQYF

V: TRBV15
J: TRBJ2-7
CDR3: CATSRDGAGTRSSYEQYF

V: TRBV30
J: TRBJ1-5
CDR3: CAWSRDSSNQPQHF

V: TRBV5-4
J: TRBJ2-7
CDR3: CASSLVGAESYEQYF

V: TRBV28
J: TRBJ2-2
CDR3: CASSIAGGLDTGELFF

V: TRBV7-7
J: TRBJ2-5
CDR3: CASSPRTGQETQYF

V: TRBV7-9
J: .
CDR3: CASSLLFDGSNSYEQYF

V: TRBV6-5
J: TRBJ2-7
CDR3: CASSDKGGKQYF

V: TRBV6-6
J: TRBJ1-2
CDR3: CASSYSIGDGYGYTF

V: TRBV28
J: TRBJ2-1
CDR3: CASSLLLGGTSGRAEQFF

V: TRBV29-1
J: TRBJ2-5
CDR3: CSTGGLAQETQYF

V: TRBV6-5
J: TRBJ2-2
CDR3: CASGLANTGELFF

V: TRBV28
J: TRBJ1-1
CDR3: CASREQNTEAFF

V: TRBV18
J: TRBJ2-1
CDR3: CASSPQGNEQFF

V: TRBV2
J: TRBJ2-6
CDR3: CASNHIDELSGANVLTF

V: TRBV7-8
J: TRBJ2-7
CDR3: CASSPRTGGYEQYF

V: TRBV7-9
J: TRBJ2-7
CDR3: CASSPLEGGGVRSVSEQYF